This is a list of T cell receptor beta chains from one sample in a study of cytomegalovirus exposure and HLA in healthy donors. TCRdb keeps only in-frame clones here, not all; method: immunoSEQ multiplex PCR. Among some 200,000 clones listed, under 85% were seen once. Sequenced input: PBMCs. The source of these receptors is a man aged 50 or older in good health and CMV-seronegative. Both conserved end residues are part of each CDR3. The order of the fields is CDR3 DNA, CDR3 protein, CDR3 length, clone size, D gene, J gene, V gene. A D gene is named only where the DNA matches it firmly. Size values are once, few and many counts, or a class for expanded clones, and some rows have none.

TGTGCCAGCAGCGTGGGGTCCGGGACACGGGATTCACCCCTCCACTTT | CASSVGSGTRDSPLHF | 16 | NA | NA | TRBJ1-6 | TRBV9
TGTGCCAGCAGTTTACTGGGGAGCGCCTACGAGCAGTACTTC | CASSLLGSAYEQYF | 14 | once | NA | TRBJ2-7 | TRBV27
TGTGCCAGCAGTGAAGGGTGGTCCCCCCGGAGCCCCGGGGAGCTGTTTTTT | CASSEGWSPRSPGELFF | 17 | few | NA | TRBJ2-2 | TRBV6-1
TGCGCCAGCAGCCAAGTTGGGACAGGGAACACTGAAGCTTTCTTT | CASSQVGTGNTEAFF | 15 | NA | TRBD1 | TRBJ1-1 | TRBV4-1
TGTGCCAGCATTATAAGGGGGCCTTCGGGCTACACCTTC | CASIIRGPSGYTF | 13 | NA | TRBD1 | TRBJ1-2 | TRBV5-8
TGTGCCAGCAGCTTTAGCCTTGAGACCCAGTACTTC | CASSFSLETQYF | 12 | NA | NA | TRBJ2-5 | TRBV5-4
TGTGCCAGCAGTTCTGCAAAAGCGGGAGAATACGAGCAGTACTTC | CASSSAKAGEYEQYF | 15 | once | TRBD2 | TRBJ2-7 | TRBV27
TGTGCCAGCAGCGTAGGCCCGAGGTTTGGTACAGGCGGAGCATATGGCTACACCTTC | CASSVGPRFGTGGAYGYTF | 19 | NA | NA | TRBJ1-2 | TRBV9
TGTGCCTGGAGTACGTCCTCGCGGGGTTCAGATACGCAGTATTTT | CAWSTSSRGSDTQYF | 15 | NA | NA | TRBJ2-3 | TRBV30
TGTGCCAGCAGTTTACTAGCGGGAGGATCGGGGGAGCTGTTTTTT | CASSLLAGGSGELFF | 15 | NA | TRBD2 | TRBJ2-2 | TRBV27
TGTGCCAGCAGTCGACATCGCTCTGGAAACACCATATATTTT | CASSRHRSGNTIYF | 14 | few | NA | TRBJ1-3 | TRBV28
TGTGCCTGGGCAAAGGGGGCCTCCTACGAGCAGTACTTC | CAWAKGASYEQYF | 13 | NA | TRBD1 | TRBJ2-7 | TRBV30
TGCGCCAGCAGCCCCGCGACCAGCGGTGACCTAGCCAAAAACATTCAGTACTTC | CASSPATSGDLAKNIQYF | 18 | NA | NA | TRBJ2-4 | TRBV5-1
TGTGCCAGCAGTTTGGGCGGGAGCTCCTACAATGAGCAGTTCTTC | CASSLGGSSYNEQFF | 15 | few | TRBD2 | TRBJ2-1 | TRBV27
TGTGCCAGCTCACCGCCCTCCCGAGCGGGAGGAGACGATACGCAGTATTTT | CASSPPSRAGGDDTQYF | 17 | NA | TRBD2 | TRBJ2-3 | TRBV18
TGTGCCATCAAGAATGAAGGTAGCGGGAGTCTTTCTGGGGCCAACGGCCTGACTTTC | CAIKNEGSGSLSGANGLTF | 19 | NA | TRBD2 | TRBJ2-6 | TRBV10-3
TGTGCCAGCAGTGGAGCCAGGGGGAACGAGCAGTACTTC | CASSGARGNEQYF | 13 | NA | TRBD1 | TRBJ2-7 | TRBV2
TGCGCCAGCAGCTTGGGGGGGTTAGGGGCGGGAGGCTACGAGCAGTACTTC | CASSLGGLGAGGYEQYF | 17 | NA | TRBD2 | TRBJ2-7 | TRBV5-1
TGCAGCGTTGAAGAGACAGGGGGTAGAGGCTACACCTTC | CSVEETGGRGYTF | 13 | few | TRBD1 | TRBJ1-2 | TRBV29-1
TGTGCCAGTAGTTGGGAGGGGACGAGTCAGCCCCAGCATTTT | CASSWEGTSQPQHF | 14 | NA | NA | TRBJ1-5 | TRBV19
TGTGCCAGCAGCCCGGGACTGCCCAGGGAGCAGTACTTC | CASSPGLPREQYF | 13 | NA | NA | TRBJ2-7 | TRBV11-1
TGTGCCACCAGCAGAGCAGAGCGGGATTCACCCCTCCACTTT | CATSRAERDSPLHF | 14 | once | NA | TRBJ1-6 | TRBV15
TGTGCCAGCACCTCCGGAGGGAGTAACAGGAATGAGCAGTTCTTC | CASTSGGSNRNEQFF | 15 | NA | NA | TRBJ2-1 | TRBV9
TGTGCCAGCAGCTTAGGGGGCCGGAACCTCAATCAGCCCCAGCATTTT | CASSLGGRNLNQPQHF | 16 | NA | NA | TRBJ1-5 | TRBV7-8
TGTGCCAGCAGCGGGCCTAGGAGGTACGAGCAGTACTTC | CASSGPRRYEQYF | 13 | once | NA | TRBJ2-7 | TRBV5-6
TGTGCCAGCAGCCGAATACTAGCGGGAGGGACCGGGGAGCTGTTTTTT | CASSRILAGGTGELFF | 16 | NA | TRBD2 | TRBJ2-2 | TRBV7-9
TGTGCCAGCAGTTTCCGAACGGCCGGGACAGGGGGGACCATGGACACTGAAGCTTTCTTT | CASSFRTAGTGGTMDTEAFF | 20 | NA | TRBD1 | TRBJ1-1 | TRBV28
TGCGCCAGCAGCTTGGACTCCCCGAACACCGGGGAGCTGTTTTTT | CASSLDSPNTGELFF | 15 | NA | NA | TRBJ2-2 | TRBV5-1